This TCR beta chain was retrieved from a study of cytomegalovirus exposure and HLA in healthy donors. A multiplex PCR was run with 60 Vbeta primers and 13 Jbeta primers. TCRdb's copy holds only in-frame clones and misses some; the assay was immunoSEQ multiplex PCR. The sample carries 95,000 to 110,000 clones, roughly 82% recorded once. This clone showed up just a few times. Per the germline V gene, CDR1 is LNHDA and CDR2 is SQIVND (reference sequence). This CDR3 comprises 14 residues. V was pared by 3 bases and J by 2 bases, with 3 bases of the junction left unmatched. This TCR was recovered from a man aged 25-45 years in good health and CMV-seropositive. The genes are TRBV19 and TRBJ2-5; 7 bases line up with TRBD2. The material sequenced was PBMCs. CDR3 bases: TGTGCCAGTAGTATGATGGGACTACAAGAGACCCAGTACTTC. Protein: CASSMMGLQETQYF.